This T cell receptor (beta chain) appears in the sequencing data of a study of HIV-infected children after antiretroviral therapy interruption. Across the study: Interruption group median age around 10 years; continuous group around 8 years.

RNA-based 3' RACE libraries used unique molecular identifiers. TCRdb called the 3' RACE reads again in MiXCR, with one record for every CDR3 protein. The repertoire has around 50,000 distinct CDR3 sequences, 4.3% of them found once; the top ten carry 0.7%. Trimming shortened V by 5 bases and J by 3 bases, and 8 bases separated the two germline ends. Looked up from germline, CDR1 is SNHLY and CDR2 is FYNNEI. The CDR3 is made up of 12 amino acids. This clonotype has a count of ten or more. Treatment here: PENTA 11 planned treatment interruption arm or continuous ART arm. This chain connects TRBV2 to TRBJ2-7; unclear D gene. Sequenced here: CD45RA+ CD4+ T cells from PBMCs, pooled from several time points, sampled from a donor given antiretroviral therapy, either interrupted or continuous. Subset given: naive CD4+ CD45RA+ CD45RO- T cells. This receptor was identified in a pool of human donors with HIV. DNA for the CDR3: TGTGCCAGCAGTCCACAAGACTACGAGCAGTACTTC. Protein sequence: CASSPQDYEQYF.